This T cell receptor beta chain was obtained from a study of blood T cell repertoires in COVID-19. The overall study: Nucleic acid was either cDNA or gDNA, and it came from T cells, B-cell-depleted T cells, or PBMCs.

Libraries were prepared by immunoSEQ multiplex PCR; TCRdb keeps only in-frame clonotypes and omits some of them. Found here are some 70,000 clones, 80% to 85% of them singletons; the top ten hold 1.8%. Trimming took off 4 bases at V and 3 bases at J, with 25 bases between the two ends. CDR3 length: 18 amino acids. The germline CDR1 and CDR2 sequences are MDHEN and SYDVKM. This sequence was found in an older woman with acute or convalescent COVID-19. The chain uses TRBV28 and TRBJ2-7; D is perhaps TRBD2 (6 bases). What was sequenced was peripheral blood. CDR3 sequence: CASSSQFSRGSAGYEQYF. The CDR3 coding sequence is TGTGCCAGCAGTTCACAGTTTTCTCGGGGGTCCGCAGGCTACGAGCAGTACTTC.